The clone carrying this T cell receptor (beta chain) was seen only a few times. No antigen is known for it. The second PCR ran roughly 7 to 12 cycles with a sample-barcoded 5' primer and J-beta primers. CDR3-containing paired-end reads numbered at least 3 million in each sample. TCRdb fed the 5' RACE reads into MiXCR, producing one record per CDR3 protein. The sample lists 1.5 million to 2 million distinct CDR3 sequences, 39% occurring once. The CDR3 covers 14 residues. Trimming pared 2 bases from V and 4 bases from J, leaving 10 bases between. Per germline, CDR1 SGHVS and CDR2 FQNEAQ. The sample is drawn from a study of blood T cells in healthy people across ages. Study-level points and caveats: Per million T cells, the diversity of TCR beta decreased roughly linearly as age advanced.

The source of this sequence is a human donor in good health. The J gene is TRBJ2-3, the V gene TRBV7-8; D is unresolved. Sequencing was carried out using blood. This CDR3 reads CASSLLLVPDTQYF. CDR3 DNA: TGTGCCAGCAGCTTACTGCTAGTGCCAGATACGCAGTATTTT.